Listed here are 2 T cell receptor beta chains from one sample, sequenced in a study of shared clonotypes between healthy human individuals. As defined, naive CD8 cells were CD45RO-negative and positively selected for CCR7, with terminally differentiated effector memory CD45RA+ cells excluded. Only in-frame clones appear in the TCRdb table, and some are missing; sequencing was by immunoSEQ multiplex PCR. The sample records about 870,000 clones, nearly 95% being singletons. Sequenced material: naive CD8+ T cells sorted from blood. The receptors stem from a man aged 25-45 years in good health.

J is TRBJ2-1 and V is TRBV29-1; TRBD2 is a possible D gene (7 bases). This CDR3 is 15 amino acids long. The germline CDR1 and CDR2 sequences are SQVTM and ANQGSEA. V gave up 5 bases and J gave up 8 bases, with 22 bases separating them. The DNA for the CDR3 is TGCAGCGTTCCCCTCAAGGCAGGGAGGGGGGATGAGCAGTTCTTC. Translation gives CSVPLKAGRGDEQFF.

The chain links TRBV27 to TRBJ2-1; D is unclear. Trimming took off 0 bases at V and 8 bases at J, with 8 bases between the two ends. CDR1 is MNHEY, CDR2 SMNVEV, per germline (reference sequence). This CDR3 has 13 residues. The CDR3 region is CASSLSSGDEQFF. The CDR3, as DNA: TGTGCCAGCAGTTTATCTAGTGGGGATGAGCAGTTCTTC.